Presented here are 9 T cell receptor beta chains from one specimen sequenced in a study of blood T cell repertoires in COVID-19. The method was immunoSEQ multiplex PCR; TCRdb's version includes in-frame clones alone and lacks a portion of them. The repertoire holds 84,000 or so clones, with more than 60% as singletons. The sequenced sample consisted of peripheral blood. Receptors originate from a human donor in a cohort sampled during active COVID-19.

The chain carries TRBV7-9 and TRBJ2-5, with 10 bases aligning to TRBD2. The CDR3 is made up of 17 amino acids. The V segment lost 5 bases and the J segment 5 bases; nucleotides outside the gene matches: 14. Germline V gives CDR1 SEHNR, CDR2 FQNEAQ (reference sequence). The CDR3: CASSPSLERGGYETQYF. For the CDR3, the DNA is TGTGCCAGCAGCCCATCCCTAGAGCGGGGGGGCTATGAGACCCAGTACTTC. Looking up the rest from reference TRBV7-9 and TRBJ2-5 gives the full variable domain: DTGVSQNPRHKITKRGQNVTFRCDPISEHNRLYWYRQTLGQGPEFLTYFQNEAQLEKSRLLSDRFSAERPKGSFSTLEIQRTEQGDSAMYLCASSPSLERGGYETQYFGPGTRLLVL.

The V gene is TRBV2, the J gene TRBJ1-2; D unclear. Germline CDR1 is SNHLY and CDR2 is FYNNEI. V was pared by 9 bases and J by 2 bases, with 13 bases between. This CDR3 contains 13 residues. CDR3 coding DNA: TGTGCCAGTAAAGGAGACGGCAACTATGGCTACACCTTC. Translating gives CASKGDGNYGYTF.

The gene calls are TRBV28 and TRBJ1-2, with D perhaps TRBD1 (5 bases). The V gene's germline CDR1 is MDHEN and CDR2 SYDVKM. Trimming took 2 bases from V and 6 from J, leaving 10 bases between them. This CDR3 region has 13 residues. CDR3 protein: CASSLDRGNGYTF. CDR3 nucleotides: TGTGCCAGCAGTTTAGATAGGGGAAATGGCTACACCTTC.

V usage is TRBV5-1 and J usage is TRBJ1-1; perhaps TRBD1 as D (5 bases). The CDR3 totals 16 residues. Germline V gene data show CDR1 as SGHRS and CDR2 as YFSETQ. V was trimmed by 3 bases and J by 5 bases, leaving 20 bases between them. The CDR3 nucleotides are TGCGCCAGCAGCTCACCTGGGGGGAGGACGACTACTGAAGCTTTCTTT. Translation gives CASSSPGGRTTTEAFF.

The chain's CDR3 is CASRYGTGGTYEQYF. The CDR3 DNA sequence: TGTGCCAGCAGGTACGGGACAGGGGGGACCTACGAGCAGTACTTC. The chain carries TRBV6-5 and TRBJ2-7; 11 positions agree with TRBD1. CDR1 MNHEY and CDR2 SVGAGI come from the germline V gene. J lost 2 bases, V lost 6 bases, and 6 bases had no gene match. CDR3 length equals 15 residues.

As for this clone: Other DNA sequences in this specimen translate into the identical CDR3. The V and J genes are TRBV7-9 and TRBJ1-6, with 8 bases matching TRBD1. V gave up 5 bases and J gave up 2 bases; unmatched junction bases: 8. Germline loops: CDR1 SEHNR, CDR2 FQNEAQ (reference sequence). The CDR3 consists of 17 residues. The chain's CDR3 is CASSPGQGVAYNSPLHF. The DNA for the CDR3 is TGTGCCAGCAGCCCCGGACAGGGAGTGGCCTATAATTCACCCCTCCACTTT.

The chain is built from TRBV6-5 and TRBJ1-1, with a weak D call TRBD1 (6 bases). The germline gives CDR1 MNHEY, CDR2 SVGAGI. V was pared by 2 bases and J by 1 base, with 8 bases between. There are 14 residues in the CDR3. In nucleotides, the CDR3 is TGTGCCAGCAGTTACGACAGGAAGAACACTGAAGCTTTCTTT. Translating gives CASSYDRKNTEAFF.

This clone was observed a few times. The chain employs TRBV10-3 and TRBJ1-2; D not resolved. Germline V gene lookup returns CDR1 ENHRY and CDR2 SYGVKD. V was shortened by 0 bases and J by 4 bases, with 9 bases between the two germline ends. The CDR3 covers 14 residues. In nucleotides, the CDR3 is TGTGCCATCAGTGAGTCGGCAGGCCTCTATGGCTACACCTTC. Translation: CAISESAGLYGYTF.

This clone was recorded a few times. This chain connects TRBV5-5 to TRBJ2-6, with 8 bases fitting TRBD1. This CDR3 is 15 amino acids long. V lost 6 bases, J lost 4 bases, and 6 bases stayed unmatched. In germline, CDR1 is SGHKS, CDR2 YYEKEE (reference sequence). CDR3 region: CASTLTGVGANVLTF. Written as DNA, the CDR3 is TGTGCCAGCACCCTGACAGGGGTAGGGGCCAACGTCCTGACTTTC. The entire variable domain, with the rest obtained from reference TRBV5-5 and TRBJ2-6, is as follows: DAGVTQSPTHLIKTRGQQVTLRCSPISGHKSVSWYQQVLGQGPQFIFQYYEKEERGRGNFPDRFSARQFPNYSSELNVNALLLGDSALYLCASTLTGVGANVLTFGAGSRLTVL.